This T cell receptor (beta chain) was identified during a study of shared clonotypes between healthy human individuals. Study-level information: Each donor's CD8 memory used one plate, CD8 naive two, each CD4 subset three.

The sample holds one count of this clone. Germline V gene sequence: CDR1 LNHDA, CDR2 SQIVND (reference sequence). The CDR3 consists of 16 residues. The germline V and J ends were trimmed by 4 bases and 2 bases, with 17 bases remaining between them. TCRdb's copy holds only in-frame clones and misses some; the assay was immunoSEQ multiplex PCR. This sample has a few million clones; over 90% occur once, and the top ten carry 0.3% to 0.4%. The TCR comes from a young man in good health. Some clones in this sample may be carry-over from other donors' samples. The rearrangement uses TRBV19 and TRBJ1-2; D is perhaps TRBD1 (6 bases). Material: naive CD4+ T cells from PBMCs. Subset indicated: CD45RA+ positively selected. The CDR3 loop is CASSKSGGLPNYGYTF. The DNA of the CDR3 is TGTGCCAGTAGTAAGTCGGGGGGCCTTCCCAACTATGGCTACACCTTC. Complete variable domain (other parts from reference TRBV19 and TRBJ1-2): DGGITQSPKYLFRKEGQNVTLSCEQNLNHDAMYWYRQDPGQGLRLIYYSQIVNDFQKGDIAEGYSVSREKKESFPLTVTSAQKNPTAFYLCASSKSGGLPNYGYTFGSGTRLTVV.